This T cell receptor beta chain appears in the sequencing data of a study of cytomegalovirus exposure and HLA in healthy donors. General study findings and limits: Most TCR sequences were rare, but some public TCRs occurred in many donors. In the approximately 130 validation repertoires, a later analysis found that first-cohort TCR clusters tended to co-occur. The classifier was said to identify cytomegalovirus status with high specificity and sensitivity.

This CDR3 comprises 15 residues. V was shortened by 1 base and J by 3 bases, with 12 bases between the two germline ends. Per the germline V gene, CDR1 is KGHSH and CDR2 is LQKENI. Profiled with immunoSEQ multiplex PCR; TCRdb holds only in-frame clones, not every one. The sample has 100,000 to 130,000 clones, about 94% seen once. The donors were in the roughly 120-subject validation cohort; that cohort was separate from the approximately 670-subject first cohort. Concerning this clone itself: Its target is not known.

This chain links TRBV18 with TRBJ1-1; weak D call: TRBD1 (6 bases). The clonotype originates from a woman under 30 in good health and CMV-seronegative. The sample consisted of PBMCs. CDR3 residues: CASSPLGGRYTEAFF. The CDR3 DNA reads TGTGCCAGCTCACCACTTGGGGGCAGGTACACTGAAGCTTTCTTT.